The clone carrying this T cell receptor (beta chain) has just a few counts. Its antigen remains unknown. The read falls 3 residues short of the CDR3 end, and the missing part is taken from the germline J gene. The sample comes from a study of T cell clonality in common variable immunodeficiency. Points from the study as a whole: In common variable immunodeficiency, TCR beta chains reportedly carried fewer deletions and N-nucleotide insertions.

TCRdb's copy holds only in-frame clones and misses some; the assay was immunoSEQ multiplex PCR. The sample yields over 30,000 clones, without any singletons. Trimming took 5 bases from V and 0 from J, leaving 8 bases between them. CDR3 size: 15 residues. CDR1 is SEHNR, CDR2 FQNEAQ, per germline (reference sequence). This TCR was recovered from a human donor with common variable immunodeficiency. The sequenced sample consisted of peripheral blood mononuclear cells. The chain carries TRBV7-9 and TRBJ2-6, with D perhaps matching TRBD2 (5 bases). The covered CDR3 bases are TGTGCCAGCAGCCCACGGGGCTCTGGGGCCAACGTC. Residues: CASSPRGSGANV. The complete CDR3 sequence is CASSPRGSGANVLTF.